The clone carrying this TCR beta chain was seen more than once but under ten times. Its antigen is not identified. The data originate from a study of CD8 T cells in ankylosing spondylitis. Points from the study as a whole: There was reportedly significant enrichment of clones that were disease-linked in matched ankylosing spondylitis synovial fluid. A motif of several highly homologous TCR beta variants was seen as apparently characteristic of ankylosing spondylitis blood.

Trimming shortened V by 3 bases and J by 0 bases, and 18 bases separated the two germline ends. Germline V CDR1 and CDR2: SQVTM, ANQGSEA. CDR3 length: 16 amino acids. TCRdb called the 5' RACE reads again in MiXCR, with one record for every CDR3 protein. The data contain 670,000 or so distinct CDR3 sequences, around 17% of them singletons. The sequence derives from a male donor with ankylosing spondylitis. The chain joins TRBV29-1 to TRBJ2-7, with D perhaps TRBD2 (6 bases). Sequencing input: blood, either unsorted or a sorted T cell fraction (not recorded which). DNA for the CDR3: TGCAGCGTTGATCGGATTGACGGGGGAAACTCCTACGAGCAGTACTTC. Translating gives CSVDRIDGGNSYEQYF.